This passage covers 23 T cell receptor beta chains from one sample sequenced in a study of shared clonotypes between healthy human individuals. Sequenced by immunoSEQ multiplex PCR; TCRdb stores in-frame clones only, minus some. The repertoire holds over a million clones, with roughly 97% as singletons. Sequenced input: naive CD4+ T cells sorted from blood. Documented subset: CD45RA+ positively selected. Source of these receptors: a man aged 30 to 39 in good health.

This clone came up once. This chain links TRBV19 with TRBJ1-1, with D unclear. This CDR3 spans 13 amino acids. Germline lookup yields CDR1 LNHDA and CDR2 SQIVND (reference sequence). With 3 bases removed from V and 6 bases from J, the gap between germline ends came to 11 bases. The DNA for the CDR3 is TGTGCCAGTAGTATTGGGGAGTGGGCTGAAGCTTTCTTT. Amino acid sequence: CASSIGEWAEAFF.

The genes are TRBV5-1 and TRBJ2-3; D is unresolved. The V end was cut by 2 bases, the J end by 4 bases, with 8 bases between. CDR1 is SGHRS, CDR2 YFSETQ, per germline. The CDR3 contains 13 residues. DNA of the CDR3: TGCGCCAGCAGCTTATCCCCCTCAGATACGCAGTATTTT. Protein: CASSLSPSDTQYF.

The table lists this clone with a count of one. Distinct nucleotide sequences in the sample also encode this CDR3. The genes are TRBV7-9 and TRBJ2-7, with D possibly matching TRBD1 (6 bases). V was cut by 5 bases and J by 2 bases, with 10 bases left in between. Germline loops: CDR1 SEHNR, CDR2 FQNEAQ (reference sequence). CDR3 length: 13 amino acids. In nucleotides, the CDR3 is TGTGCCAGCAGCATCGGACAGACCTACGAGCAGTACTTC. It yields the protein CASSIGQTYEQYF.

J is TRBJ2-2 and V is TRBV5-4; D uncertain. Germline CDR1 SGHNT, CDR2 YYREEE (reference sequence). This CDR3 region has 15 residues. Trimming shortened V by 0 bases and J by 4 bases, and 10 bases separated the two germline ends. Here the CDR3 DNA reads TGTGCCAGCAGCTTGGCCGGATTTAGCACCGGGGAGCTGTTTTTT. Translating it yields CASSLAGFSTGELFF. Variable domain in full (rest from reference TRBV5-4 and TRBJ2-2): ETGVTQSPTHLIKTRGQQVTLRCSSQSGHNTVSWYQQALGQGPQFIFQYYREEENGRGNFPPRFSGLQFPNYSSELNVNALELDDSALYLCASSLAGFSTGELFFGEGSRLTVL.

The CDR3 DNA is TGTGCCAGCAGTGAAGTGGCCGCCTACGAGCAGTACTTC. This codes for CASSEVAAYEQYF. J is TRBJ2-7 and V is TRBV6-1; D is ambiguous. CDR3 length: 13 residues. V was clipped by 1 base and J by 2 bases, with 6 bases between them. The V gene's germline CDR1 is MNHNS and CDR2 SASEGT.

This chain joins TRBV27 and TRBJ1-2, with D unresolved. This CDR3 has 16 amino acids. Germline V gives CDR1 MNHEY, CDR2 SMNVEV (reference sequence). V dropped 5 bases and J dropped 2 bases, with 18 bases sitting between them. CDR3 coding DNA: TGTGCCAGCAGTCCCCGCTCCTATCCTAGGAACTATGGCTACACCTTC. This sequence encodes CASSPRSYPRNYGYTF.

CDR3 sequence reads: CASSYGTGRTGELFF. CDR3 bases: TGTGCCAGCAGCTACGGGACAGGGAGGACCGGGGAGCTGTTTTTT. The chain carries TRBV11-3 and TRBJ2-2; TRBD1 matches at 9 bases. The CDR3 runs to 15 residues. Looked up from germline, CDR1 is SGHNT and CDR2 is YENEEA. Unmatched junction bases numbered 5, after V lost 4 bases and J lost 5 bases.

This chain uses TRBV12-5 with TRBJ2-2; possibly TRBD1 for D (6 bases). The V gene lost 4 bases and the J gene lost 1 base, with 7 bases spanning the gap. The CDR3 totals 14 residues. Germline V CDR1 and CDR2: LGHNT, FRNRAP. The DNA of the CDR3 is TGTGCTAGTGGTTCAGGGGTGAACACCGGGGAGCTGTTTTTT. Translating gives CASGSGVNTGELFF.

CDR3 residues: CASSLNSGTSGSTQYF. The CDR3 DNA is TGCGCCAGCAGCCTCAACTCCGGGACTAGCGGGAGTACCCAGTACTTC. The rearrangement uses TRBV5-1 and TRBJ2-5; 14 bases map to TRBD2. The CDR3 totals 16 residues. V lost 4 bases to trimming and J lost 8 bases; unmatched junction nucleotides: 10. Germline-derived CDR1 and CDR2 are SGHRS and YFSETQ.

This sequence joins TRBV2 and TRBJ2-6, with D possibly TRBD2 on 5 matching bases. The V gene's germline CDR1 is SNHLY and CDR2 FYNNEI. The CDR3 spans 15 residues. Trimming left V 3 bases short and J 0 bases short, with 6 bases between. The CDR3 loop reads CASSDRGSGANVLTF. CDR3 DNA sequence: TGTGCCAGCAGTGATCGGGGCTCTGGGGCCAACGTCCTGACTTTC.

The chain links TRBV6-1 to TRBJ2-7; 9 bases line up with TRBD1. This CDR3 is 14 amino acids long. The V segment lost 4 bases and the J segment 7 bases; nucleotides outside the gene matches: 8. Per the germline V gene, CDR1 is MNHNS and CDR2 is SASEGT. CDR3 nucleotides: TGTGCCAGCAGTGGACTACAGGGGGCGGGGGAGCAGTACTTC. Translating gives CASSGLQGAGEQYF.

This clone was seen a single time. V gene TRBV5-1 combines with J gene TRBJ2-3, with TRBD2 as a possible D gene (5 bases). From germline, CDR1 is SGHRS and CDR2 YFSETQ. The CDR3 is 16 amino acids. Trimming took 0 bases from V and 5 from J, leaving 16 bases between them. The chain's CDR3 is CASSLVKRASQDTQYF. The CDR3 DNA reads as TGCGCCAGCAGCTTGGTCAAGAGGGCCTCTCAAGATACGCAGTATTTT. Combining the CDR3 with reference TRBV5-1 and TRBJ2-3 gives the whole variable domain KAGVTQTPRYLIKTRGQQVTLSCSPISGHRSVSWYQQTPGQGLQFLFEYFSETQRNKGNFPGRFSGRQFSNSRSEMNVSTLELGDSALYLCASSLVKRASQDTQYFGPGTRLTVL.

The J gene is TRBJ2-5, the V gene TRBV7-9; D unresolved. The V gene's germline CDR1 is SEHNR and CDR2 FQNEAQ (reference sequence). The CDR3 is made up of 18 amino acids. Trimming took off 7 bases at V and 2 bases at J, with 26 bases between the two ends. The chain's CDR3 is CASNPSHLGASLQETQYF. DNA of the CDR3: TGTGCCAGCAACCCCTCCCACCTCGGCGCATCCCTGCAAGAGACCCAGTACTTC. The complete variable domain, with remaining parts taken from reference TRBV7-9 and TRBJ2-5, reads DTGVSQNPRHKITKRGQNVTFRCDPISEHNRLYWYRQTLGQGPEFLTYFQNEAQLEKSRLLSDRFSAERPKGSFSTLEIQRTEQGDSAMYLCASNPSHLGASLQETQYFGPGTRLLVL.

The J gene is TRBJ2-7, the V gene TRBV19, with a tentative D call TRBD2 (6 bases). Germline CDR1 is LNHDA and CDR2 is SQIVND (reference sequence). V lost 4 bases, J lost 6 bases, and 25 bases lay in between. The CDR3 covers 17 residues. Written as DNA, the CDR3 is TGTGCCAGTAGTACCCGTCCAGTCACTAGCACTACTCGCGAGCAGTACTTC. Translation gives CASSTRPVTSTTREQYF.

The DNA for the CDR3 is TGCGCCAGCAGCTTGGAGAGTCGGCGAGAAGAGACCCAGTACTTC. Encoded protein: CASSLESRREETQYF. V usage is TRBV5-1 and J usage is TRBJ2-5, with D uncertain. The germline gives CDR1 SGHRS, CDR2 YFSETQ. This CDR3 has 15 amino acids. V was cut by 0 bases and J by 3 bases, with 12 bases left in between.

V is TRBV2 and J is TRBJ1-3; unclear D gene. Germline assignment: CDR1 SNHLY and CDR2 FYNNEI. The CDR3 runs to 13 residues. V shed 5 bases and J shed 3 bases, with 8 bases lying between them. CDR3 in amino acids: CASSMGSGNTIYF. The CDR3 DNA follows: TGTGCCAGCAGTATGGGGAGTGGAAACACCATATATTTT.

V usage is TRBV11-3 and J usage is TRBJ2-1; 8 nucleotides agree with TRBD2. Trimming at V came to 2 bases and at J to 3 bases, leaving 15 bases not matched to a gene. The CDR3 is 19 residues long. Germline V CDR1 and CDR2: SGHNT, YENEEA. The CDR3 nucleotides are TGTGCCAGCAGCTTAATGAAGCGAGAAGGACTAGCAATCTACAATGAGCAGTTCTTC. Protein product: CASSLMKREGLAIYNEQFF. Combining the CDR3 with reference TRBV11-3 and TRBJ2-1 gives the whole variable domain EAGVVQSPRYKIIEKKQPVAFWCNPISGHNTLYWYLQNLGQGPELLIRYENEEAVDDSQLPKDRFSAERLKGVDSTLKIQPAELGDSAVYLCASSLMKREGLAIYNEQFFGPGTRLTVL.

CDR3 in amino acids: CASSHITGGTGELFF. DNA for the CDR3: TGTGCCAGCAGCCATATCACAGGGGGCACCGGGGAGCTGTTTTTT. The rearrangement uses TRBV11-3 and TRBJ2-2; TRBD1 aligns across 8 bases. Germline trimming cut 5 bases from V and 4 bases from J; bases unmatched to any gene: 6. CDR1 and CDR2 (germline): SGHNT, YENEEA. The CDR3 is 15 amino acids.

Points on this clone: The DNA is left out, because the CDR3 cannot be placed on it with certainty; the CDR3 is given as TCRdb lists it. V is TRBV13 and J is TRBJ2-3; the table's TRBD1 call for D was not verified on the DNA. Per germline, CDR1 PRHDT and CDR2 FYEKMQ (reference sequence). Inclusive of both ends, the CDR3 amounts to 15 amino acids. CDR3 residues: CASSFGPGSTDTQYF.

This chain connects TRBV29-1 to TRBJ2-2; 11 bases map to TRBD2. The V gene end was trimmed by 7 bases and the J gene end by 4 bases; junction bases not matched to a gene: 2. The CDR3 totals 13 residues. Germline CDR1 is SQVTM and CDR2 is ANQGSEA. CDR3 DNA sequence: TGCAGCGGCGGGACTAGCGGCACCGGGGAGCTGTTTTTT. Its translation: CSGGTSGTGELFF.

This chain links TRBV7-3 with TRBJ2-5; TRBD1 might be the D (5 bases). This CDR3 is built from 14 residues. V lost 4 bases to trimming and J lost 5 bases, with 14 bases between them. Germline V gene lookup returns CDR1 SGHTA and CDR2 FQGTGA. CDR3 loop: CASSSRQGRETQYF. CDR3 DNA: TGTGCCAGCAGCTCACGTCAGGGTCGCGAGACCCAGTACTTC. Using reference TRBV7-3 and TRBJ2-5 for the parts outside the CDR3, the full variable domain is GAGVSQTPSNKVTEKGKYVELRCDPISGHTALYWYRQSLGQGPEFLIYFQGTGAADDSGLPNDRFFAVRPEGSVSTLKIQRTERGDSAVYLCASSSRQGRETQYFGPGTRLLVL.

The chain employs TRBV19 and TRBJ2-7, with TRBD2 matching over 7 bases. The V and J ends lost 5 bases and 2 bases, in that order; junction bases with no gene match: 6. Germline loops: CDR1 LNHDA, CDR2 SQIVND (reference sequence). The length of the CDR3 is 14 residues. The CDR3 here is CASSAASGPYEQYF. DNA for the CDR3: TGTGCCAGTAGTGCAGCTAGCGGACCCTACGAGCAGTACTTC.

This chain connects TRBV19 to TRBJ1-2; TRBD1 is a possible D gene (6 bases). The CDR3 length is 14 residues. Germline lookup yields CDR1 LNHDA and CDR2 SQIVND (reference sequence). The V and J ends lost 6 bases and 6 bases respectively, with 17 bases between them. The DNA of the CDR3 is TGTGCCAGTAGACCCAGAGGGGGATCTGATGGCTACACCTTC. Encoded protein: CASRPRGGSDGYTF. The complete variable domain, with remaining parts taken from reference TRBV19 and TRBJ1-2, reads DGGITQSPKYLFRKEGQNVTLSCEQNLNHDAMYWYRQDPGQGLRLIYYSQIVNDFQKGDIAEGYSVSREKKESFPLTVTSAQKNPTAFYLCASRPRGGSDGYTFGSGTRLTVV.